This T cell receptor (beta chain) was sequenced during a study of identical twins. With template switching, a universal primer site was added, and the cDNA carried unique molecular identifiers. TCRdb recomputed calls from the 5' RACE reads with MiXCR, one row per CDR3 protein. The data contain 600,000 to 850,000 distinct CDR3 sequences, about 20% of them seen just once; the ten biggest clones take up around 13%. The V segment lost 8 bases and the J segment 7 bases; nucleotides outside the gene matches: 9. Germline V gene data show CDR1 as MNHEY and CDR2 as SVGEGT. CDR3 size: 15 residues. Broader study findings: Invariant cells of the MAIT and iNKT types might have partly distorted the zero-insertion analyses. Weaker excess twin sharing was seen among beta out-of-frame sequences.

On this clonotype: Its antigen is as yet unknown.

Each donor (without exception) was a healthy Caucasian. The same sample was also studied in work on T cells expressing NK-cell markers.

Input material: PBMCs. V is TRBV6-2 or TRBV6-3 and J is TRBJ1-6; TRBD1 matches at 9 bases. The sequence was collected from a woman under 30 in good health. The CDR3 protein is CASGSGQGRNSPLHF. The CDR3 coding sequence is TGTGCCAGCGGATCGGGACAGGGCAGGAATTCACCCCTCCACTTT.